The source of this T cell receptor (beta chain) is a study of blood T cell repertoires in COVID-19. Overall study: From T cells, B-cell-depleted T cells, or PBMCs came the material, which was cDNA or gDNA.

Assay: immunoSEQ multiplex PCR; the TCRdb copy retains only in-frame clones and omits some. The sample carries around 100,000 clones, 87% recorded once. The sample was peripheral blood. The source of this sequence is a human donor in a cohort sampled during active COVID-19.

CDR3 bases: TGTGCCACCGGGACAGGGGGCATCGATGAGCAGTTCTTC. This gives the protein CATGTGGIDEQFF. The J gene is TRBJ2-1, the V gene TRBV7-8; TRBD1 matches at 12 bases. The germline V gene has CDR1 SGHVS and CDR2 FQNEAQ. Trimming took 10 bases from V and 8 from J; bases not matched to a gene: 6. The CDR3 consists of 13 residues.